This T cell receptor beta chain was captured by sequencing in a study of blood T cells in healthy people across ages. This clonotype was seen a few times. A second PCR of roughly 7 to 11 cycles used a sample-barcoded 5' primer and a J-beta primer mix. Template switching added a 12-random-nucleotide identifier to every cDNA molecule. Sequencing yielded, for each sample, at least 3 million paired-end reads carrying CDR3. TCRdb used MiXCR to reprocess the 5' RACE reads, holding one entry per CDR3 protein. This table has more than 900,000 distinct CDR3 sequences, almost 25% appearing once. Donors were systemically healthy Caucasian individuals from Russia aged roughly 6 to 100 years. Each donor gave approximately 9.7 milliliters of peripheral blood. The CDR3 runs 23 residues. Losses at the gene ends were 0 bases for V and 3 bases for J; bases not matched to a gene: 18. Germline CDR1 MGHRA, CDR2 YSYEKL. The same data also contributed to another study, on T cells of mothers and their children.

The chain has TRBV4-1 and TRBJ2-1; 15 bases line up with TRBD2. The receptor was isolated from a girl aged 2 to 9 in good health. Sequencing was performed on blood. The CDR3 protein is CASSQEWIGVTGTSGGYYNEQFF. CDR3 nucleotide sequence: TGCGCCAGCAGCCAAGAATGGATCGGGGTAACCGGGACTAGCGGGGGGTACTACAATGAGCAGTTCTTC.